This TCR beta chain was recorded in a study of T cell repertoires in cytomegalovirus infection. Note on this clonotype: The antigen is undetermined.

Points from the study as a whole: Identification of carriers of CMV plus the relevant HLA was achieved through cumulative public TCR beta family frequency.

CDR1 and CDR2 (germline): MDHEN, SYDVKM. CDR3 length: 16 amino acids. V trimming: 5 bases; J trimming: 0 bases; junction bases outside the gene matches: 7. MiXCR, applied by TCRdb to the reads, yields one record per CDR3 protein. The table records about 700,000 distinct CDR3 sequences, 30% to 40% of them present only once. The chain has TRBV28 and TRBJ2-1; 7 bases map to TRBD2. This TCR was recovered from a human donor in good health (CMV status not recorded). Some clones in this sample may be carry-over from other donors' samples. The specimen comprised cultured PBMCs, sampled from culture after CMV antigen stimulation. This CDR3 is CASSRLGEGSYNEQFF. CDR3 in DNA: TGTGCCAGCAGTCGCCTCGGGGAGGGCTCCTACAATGAGCAGTTCTTC.